This T cell receptor (beta chain) was recovered during a study of T cells after yellow fever vaccination (dated 2019 in TCRdb). At the level of the whole study: The SMART-Seq v4 Ultra Low Input RNA kit was used to prepare libraries from fractions with low cell numbers. Bulk PBMC replicates and cell subsets were isolated from blood drawn at multiple timepoints before and after both primary and secondary immunization. Two healthy male donors, one aged 18 to 29 and one aged 30 to 40 years, made up the cohort. Bulk TCR alpha and beta repertoires were sequenced longitudinally to track T-cell clones before and after primary and booster YFV17D yellow fever vaccination. What the authors observed across the whole study: Computational filtering was needed because FACS-sorted repertoires could contain abundant contaminating clonotypes from the bulk population. Most clones expanded after primary vaccination (almost 97% of CD4 and 80% to 90% of CD8) were re-detected after the booster, suggesting that broad memory maintenance occurred. A small share of clonotypes was detected in both CD4 and CD8 compartments, with the overlap likely arising from convergent recombination. Compared with the primary T-cell response, the secondary T-cell response was weaker but faster, peaking on day 5 rather than day 15. Because the study included only a couple of donors, the extent to which the findings can be generalized is limited.

The treatment or condition label, read with the paper, signifies: live attenuated yellow fever vaccine strain. At every blood-draw timepoint, two biological replicates of bulk PBMCs were collected. PBMCs were isolated from peripheral blood using a standard Ficoll-Paque protocol. TriZol was used to extract RNA from bulk PBMCs, from CD4 and CD8 fractions, and from dextramer-positive and dextramer-negative fractions. This clonotype occurred many times. What antigen it recognizes has not been identified. Base qualities were left out, and no much larger clone turns up one base away. Synthesis of TCR cDNA relied on 5'RACE template switching, a step that introduced a universal primer site along with unique molecular identifiers. Priming of cDNA synthesis was performed from both the TCR alpha and TCR beta constant segments. Library amplification involved two PCR steps, and the second step added sample barcodes and sequencing adapters. Sequencing of libraries was performed on Illumina HiSeq 2500 (2x100 bp) or NovaSeq (2x150 bp). The study's own analysis went as follows. MIGEC was used to demultiplex reads and collapse the reads into UMI consensus sequences, and MiXCR was used for V(D)J alignment. Vaccine-responding clonotypes were defined with edgeR using replicate PBMC samples, requiring FDR below 0.01 and a log2 fold change above 5 up to day 15. Each bulk clonotype was labeled CD4 or CD8 based on which sequenced repertoire, CD4 or CD8, contained the clonotype at higher abundance. TCRdb passed the public sequencing reads through fastp at Q25 and MiXCR, retaining productive beta sequences. Entries that share a CDR3 protein sequence are merged under the most common genes and DNA. What appears here as the V and J calls and clone size reflects TCRdb's work, not the paper's. The sample records roughly 310,000 distinct CDR3 sequences, 8% to 10% of which are singletons. Approximately 19% of the sample is held by the ten biggest clonotypes.

The sequence derives from a man younger than 30 who received the YFV17D yellow fever vaccine. The sequences come from PBMCs, collected on the day of the first yellow fever vaccination.

The base sequence is TGTGCCAGCAGAGCTAGCTCCTATAATTCACCCCTCCACTTT. The encoded protein is CASRASSYNSPLHF. Recombination joined TRBV12-3 or TRBV12-4 with TRBJ1-6; the D gene identity is not certain. V is shortened by 6 bases, J by 0 bases, and the region joining them spans 6 bases. Its CDR3 holds 14 amino acids, cysteine through phenylalanine. CDR3 DNA is the only sequence kept; it has 42 bases, read in frame from the first base.